This T cell receptor (beta chain) comes out of a study of T cell responses to AZD1222 COVID-19 vaccine. Study results and limitations: The study reported that nearly half of spike-specific TCRs target unmutated variant regions. CD4 TCRs linked to vaccination spanned spike, dominating at 160-218 and 743-854. Baseline seropositives among AZD1222 recipients totaled only 5 to 7.

Sequencing used immunoSEQ multiplex PCR; TCRdb keeps in-frame clones, though not all of them. The sample includes some 180,000 clones, more than 90% of them seen just once. As concerns this clone: The antigen is not known.

Per germline, CDR1 SGHRS and CDR2 YFSETQ. This CDR3 has 17 amino acids. Trimming took 2 bases from V and 2 from J, leaving 20 bases between them. Sequencing was performed on peripheral blood, taken on day 0 of AZD1222 vaccination. The chain has TRBV5-1 and TRBJ2-7; TRBD1 might be the D (6 bases). The receptor comes from an adult in good health. The DNA for the CDR3 is TGCGCCAGCAGCTTCTGGGGGTCCGGGACAACCGCCTACGAGCAGTACTTC. The encoded protein is CASSFWGSGTTAYEQYF.